Included here is one T cell receptor beta chain sequence, with context. This CDR3 contains 13 residues. Trimming removed 4 bases from V and 9 bases from J; junction bases left unmatched: 2. Germline V gives CDR1 MRHNA, CDR2 SNTAGT. Authors' analysis steps: Nucleated cell counts were estimated from reference gene primer amplification. The table came from immunoSEQ multiplex PCR; TCRdb's copy has only in-frame clones and leaves some out. Clone size and the V and J calls come from that table; the DNA yielded D and trimming. The data hold roughly 120,000 clones, with roughly nine tenths observed a single time. The data belong to a study of blood T cell repertoires in COVID-19. Study-level background: Whether acute or convalescent, the COVID-19 samples came from the United States, Italy and Spain. PBMCs, B-cell-depleted T cells, or T cells were the source of the cDNA or gDNA that made up the material.

V and J are TRBV6-4 and TRBJ1-6; TRBD1 matches at 8 bases. This receptor was identified in a man aged 50-59 years with active COVID-19. Sequenced: peripheral blood. The DNA for the CDR3 is TGTGCCAGCAGTGGGACAGGGTCTTCACCCCTCCACTTT. Encoded protein: CASSGTGSSPLHF.